Below, 7 T cell receptor beta chains from the same sample are listed, as sequenced in a study of T cell changes during pregnancy in multiple sclerosis. Repertoires were generated with immunoSEQ multiplex PCR, while TCRdb's copy carries only in-frame clones and drops some. The sample holds just over 35,000 clones, roughly nine tenths seen once. The starting material was CD4+ T cells from peripheral blood mononuclear cells, obtained after pregnancy. Receptors were obtained from a female donor in good health, enrolled as a control in a pregnancy study.

The gene calls are TRBV19 and TRBJ2-5, with TRBD2 matching over 12 bases. V lost 4 bases and J lost 6; bases outside the gene matches: 6. In germline, CDR1 is LNHDA, CDR2 SQIVND (reference sequence). This CDR3 region has 15 residues. The CDR3 loop reads CASSRLAGVEKTQYF. CDR3 nucleotide sequence: TGTGCCAGTAGTAGACTAGCGGGAGTTGAAAAGACCCAGTACTTC. Filled out from reference TRBV19 and TRBJ2-5, the complete variable domain reads DGGITQSPKYLFRKEGQNVTLSCEQNLNHDAMYWYRQDPGQGLRLIYYSQIVNDFQKGDIAEGYSVSREKKESFPLTVTSAQKNPTAFYLCASSRLAGVEKTQYFGPGTRLLVL.

This clone was observed a single time. The chain links TRBV7-3 to TRBJ1-1; D remains unclear. The germline gives CDR1 SGHTA, CDR2 FQGTGA. This CDR3 is 14 amino acids long. V was clipped by 5 bases and J by 9 bases, with 19 bases between them. The DNA of the CDR3 is TGTGCCAGCAGCCCGGTCCGGGGAGGAGGCCAAGCTTTCTTT. This sequence encodes CASSPVRGGGQAFF.

J is TRBJ1-1 and V is TRBV10-2; TRBD1 is a possible D gene (6 bases). V was shortened by 9 bases and J by 1 base, with 12 bases between the two germline ends. This CDR3 is built from 13 residues. Germline loops: CDR1 WSHSY, CDR2 SAAADI. CDR3 nucleotide sequence: TGCGCCAGTCTTGGACAGCCGAACACTGAAGCTTTCTTT. Its translation: CASLGQPNTEAFF.

The J gene is TRBJ2-2, the V gene TRBV7-8; maybe TRBD1 (6 bases). The CDR3 spans 15 residues. Germline V lookup: CDR1 SGHVS, CDR2 FQNEAQ. The V end was cut by 5 bases, the J end by 3 bases, with 13 bases between. The chain's CDR3 is CASSRNNRDTGELFF. As DNA, the CDR3 is TGTGCCAGCAGCCGCAATAACAGGGACACCGGGGAGCTGTTTTTT.

This chain links TRBV6-5 with TRBJ2-1, with a tentative D call TRBD1 (5 bases). The CDR3 runs to 13 residues. Trimming removed 7 bases from V and 8 bases from J, with 15 bases in between. Germline CDR1 is MNHEY and CDR2 is SVGAGI. Written as DNA, the CDR3 is TGTGCCAGCACCCCGGCAGGGTACCATGAGCAGTTCTTC. Amino acid sequence: CASTPAGYHEQFF.

For this clone: The germline gene is not matched at one end of the junction; a read error may be the cause. The chain employs TRBV29-1 and TRBJ2-1, with D hard to call. Germline loops: CDR1 SQVTM, CDR2 ANQGSEA. CDR3 length: 14 amino acids. CDR3 sequence: CSVEELVALDEQFF. The CDR3, as DNA: TGCAGCGTCGAAGAATTGGTAGCCCTAGATGAGCAGTTCTTC.

This clone showed up just once. This chain uses TRBV6-6 with TRBJ2-1; TRBD2 matches at 7 bases. V gave up 2 bases and J gave up 7 bases; unmatched junction bases: 2. Germline CDR1 MNHNY, CDR2 SVGAGI (reference sequence). CDR3 length equals 13 residues. Here the CDR3 DNA reads TGTGCCAGCAGTTACGGGGGGGATAATGAGCAGTTCTTC. Residues: CASSYGGDNEQFF.